The clone carrying this TCR beta chain was detected only once. This sample was included in a study of shared clonotypes between healthy human individuals. For the study at large: Per donor, three plates held CD4 naive cells, three held CD4 memory, two held CD8 naive and one held CD8 memory.

In the authors' methods: Filtering differed since immunoSEQ provided only junctions, with no quality scores. Clones were sequenced by immunoSEQ multiplex PCR, and TCRdb holds only the in-frame ones, with some missing. V, J and clone size reflect that table, while D and trimming were determined from the DNA. The table shows fewer than 700,000 clones, with approximately 95% occurring only once. The naive CD8 subset, CD45RO-negative cells positively selected for CCR7, excluded terminally differentiated effector memory CD45RA+ cells. Material: naive CD8+ T cells sorted from blood. The sequence derives from a woman in her thirties in good health.

The CDR3 nucleotides read TGTGCCAGCAGACTGGTAGCGTCCCAAGAGACCCAGTACTTC. It translates to CASRLVASQETQYF. V gene TRBV11-1 combines with J gene TRBJ2-5; D is perhaps TRBD2 (5 bases). Trimming removed 6 bases at V and 1 base at J, with 12 bases between. The CDR3 totals 14 residues. Germline values: CDR1 SGHAT, CDR2 FQDESV (reference sequence). Combining the CDR3 with reference TRBV11-1 and TRBJ2-5 gives the whole variable domain EAEVAQSPRYKITEKSQAVAFWCDPISGHATLYWYRQILGQGPELLVQFQDESVVDDSQLPKDRFSAERLKGVDSTLKIQPAELGDSAMYLCASRLVASQETQYFGPGTRLLVL.